The sequence of this TCR beta chain was determined in a study of blood T cells in healthy people across ages. The authors ran a second PCR of 7 to 11 cycles using a sample-barcoded 5' primer and a J-beta primer mix. Each sample yielded at least 3 million CDR3-containing paired-end reads. TCRdb called the 5' RACE reads again in MiXCR, with one record for every CDR3 protein. The sample shows about 800,000 distinct CDR3 sequences, 20% to 25% of them seen only once. With regard to this clonotype: No antigen is known for it.

The V end was cut by 1 base, the J end by 5 bases, with 12 bases between. Germline lookup yields CDR1 SGHTA and CDR2 FQGNSA. The CDR3 totals 14 residues. Study-level results: Estimates of diversity drawn from one million T cells were considered underestimates.

The data also belong to a second study, concerning T cells of mothers and their children. That source adds: cDNA was synthesized from all extracted RNA at around 1.5 ug per reaction. At a sensitivity of about 98 clones per million clonotypes, no persistent microchimeric T cell clones appeared.

This sequence was found in a boy aged 5-17 years in good health. Sequencing was carried out using blood. This rearrangement joins TRBV7-2 to TRBJ2-7; no clear D gene. Written as DNA, the CDR3 is TGTGCCAGCAGCTTAGTCGGACCTGGGGACGAGCAGTACTTC. It codes for CASSLVGPGDEQYF.